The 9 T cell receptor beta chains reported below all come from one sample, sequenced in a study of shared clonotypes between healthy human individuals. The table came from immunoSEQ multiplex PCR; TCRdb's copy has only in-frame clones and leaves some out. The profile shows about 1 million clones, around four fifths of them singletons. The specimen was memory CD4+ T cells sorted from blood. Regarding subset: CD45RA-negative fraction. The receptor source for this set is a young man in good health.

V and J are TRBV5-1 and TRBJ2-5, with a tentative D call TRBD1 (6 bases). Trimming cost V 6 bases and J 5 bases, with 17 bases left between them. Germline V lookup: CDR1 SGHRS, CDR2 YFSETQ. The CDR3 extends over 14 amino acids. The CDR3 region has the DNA TGCGCCAGCACCCGGGTTGAGGGGGTGGAGACCCAGTACTTC. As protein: CASTRVEGVETQYF.

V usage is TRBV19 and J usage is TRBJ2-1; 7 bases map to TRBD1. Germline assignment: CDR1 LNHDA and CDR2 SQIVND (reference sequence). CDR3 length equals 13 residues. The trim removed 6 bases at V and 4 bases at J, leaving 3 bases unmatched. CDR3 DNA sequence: TGTGCCAGTAGCCCAGGGGGTTACAATGAGCAGTTCTTC. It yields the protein CASSPGGYNEQFF.

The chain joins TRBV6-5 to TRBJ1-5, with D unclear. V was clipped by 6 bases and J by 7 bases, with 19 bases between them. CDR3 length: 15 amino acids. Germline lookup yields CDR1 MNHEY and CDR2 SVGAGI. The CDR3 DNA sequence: TGTGCCAGCAGCCCCGCTTTAGGGCGCGGACAGCCCCAGCATTTT. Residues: CASSPALGRGQPQHF.

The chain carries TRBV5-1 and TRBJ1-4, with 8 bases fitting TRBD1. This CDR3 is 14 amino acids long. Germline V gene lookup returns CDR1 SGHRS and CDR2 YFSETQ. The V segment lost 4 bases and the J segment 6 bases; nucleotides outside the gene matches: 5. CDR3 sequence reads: CASSHGQGYEKLFF. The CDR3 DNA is TGCGCCAGCAGCCATGGACAGGGTTATGAAAAACTGTTTTTT.

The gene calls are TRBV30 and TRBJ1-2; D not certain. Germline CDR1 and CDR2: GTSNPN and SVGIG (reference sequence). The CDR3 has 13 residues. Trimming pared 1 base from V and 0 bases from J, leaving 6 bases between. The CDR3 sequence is CAWSGNSNYGYTF. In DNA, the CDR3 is TGTGCCTGGAGTGGGAATTCTAACTATGGCTACACCTTC.

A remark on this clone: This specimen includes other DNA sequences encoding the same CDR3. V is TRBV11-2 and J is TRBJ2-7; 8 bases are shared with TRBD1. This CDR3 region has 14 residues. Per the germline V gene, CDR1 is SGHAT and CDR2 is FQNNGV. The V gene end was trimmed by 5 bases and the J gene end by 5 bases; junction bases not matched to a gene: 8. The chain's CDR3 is CASSLGQGKDEQYF. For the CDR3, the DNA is TGTGCCAGCAGCCTAGGACAGGGAAAGGACGAGCAGTACTTC. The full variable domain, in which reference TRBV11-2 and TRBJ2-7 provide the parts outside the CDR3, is EAGVAQSPRYKIIEKRQSVAFWCNPISGHATLYWYQQILGQGPKLLIQFQNNGVVDDSQLPKDRFSAERLKGVDSTLKIQPAKLEDSAVYLCASSLGQGKDEQYFGPGTRLTVT.

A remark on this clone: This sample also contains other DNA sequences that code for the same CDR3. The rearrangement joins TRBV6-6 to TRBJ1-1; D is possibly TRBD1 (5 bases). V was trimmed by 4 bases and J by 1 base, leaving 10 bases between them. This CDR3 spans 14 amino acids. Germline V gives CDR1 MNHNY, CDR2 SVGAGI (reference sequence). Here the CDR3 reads CASSSTGRNTEAFF. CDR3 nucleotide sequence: TGTGCCAGCAGTTCCACAGGTAGGAACACTGAAGCTTTCTTT.

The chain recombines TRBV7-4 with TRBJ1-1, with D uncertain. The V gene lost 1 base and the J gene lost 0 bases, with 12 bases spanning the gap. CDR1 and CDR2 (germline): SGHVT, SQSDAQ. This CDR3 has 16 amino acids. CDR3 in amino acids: CASSLGQLPMNTEAFF. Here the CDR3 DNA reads TGTGCCAGCAGCTTAGGTCAATTACCCATGAACACTGAAGCTTTCTTT.

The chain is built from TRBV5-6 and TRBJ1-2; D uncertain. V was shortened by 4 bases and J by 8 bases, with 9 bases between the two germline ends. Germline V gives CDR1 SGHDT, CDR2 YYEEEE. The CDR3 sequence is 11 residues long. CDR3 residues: CASSKTHGYTF. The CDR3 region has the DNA TGTGCCAGCAGCAAGACTCACGGCTACACCTTC.